This T cell receptor beta chain was retrieved from a study of brain T cells in children with intractable seizures. Remarks on this clone: Its matching antigen is unknown.

Study findings and constraints: Only CDR3 sequence similarity suggested viral specificity, without known HCMV serostatus.

Described time point: blood from clinic visit 5 months post-surgery; TSC patient then seizure free. The sequenced cases were selected for having the highest brain T cell transcript signatures. The repertoire was sequenced with immunoSEQ multiplex PCR; TCRdb's copy has only in-frame clones and lacks some. This sample has a few hundred thousand clones; over 90% occur once, and the top ten carry under 7%. The sample in question was peripheral blood, obtained about 5 months after surgery. The sequence was obtained from a boy younger than two with tuberous sclerosis and intractable seizures.

As DNA, the CDR3 is TGTGCCAGCAGCCCCCTGGGGGACATCTACGAGCAGTACTTC. The encoded protein is CASSPLGDIYEQYF. The V gene is TRBV6-5, the J gene TRBJ2-7, with D possibly being TRBD1 (6 bases). The CDR3 sequence is 14 residues long. V was clipped by 6 bases and J by 3 bases, with 15 bases between them. Germline CDR1 MNHEY, CDR2 SVGAGI.